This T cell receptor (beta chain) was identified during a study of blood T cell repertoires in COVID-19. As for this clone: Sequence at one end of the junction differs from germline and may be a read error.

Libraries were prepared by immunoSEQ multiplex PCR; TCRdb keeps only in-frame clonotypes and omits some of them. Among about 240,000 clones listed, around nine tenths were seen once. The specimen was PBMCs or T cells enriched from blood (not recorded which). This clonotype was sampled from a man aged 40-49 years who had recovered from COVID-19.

The CDR3 reads CASSQTPGLLLMF. For the CDR3, the DNA is TGTGCCAGCAGCCAAACTCCTGGACTCTTGCTGATGTTC. The V gene is TRBV7-2, the J gene TRBJ2-7, with D perhaps TRBD2 (5 bases). Germline V lookup: CDR1 SGHTA, CDR2 FQGNSA. The CDR3 is 13 residues long.